This T cell receptor beta chain was documented in a study of blood T cells in healthy people across ages. Trimming cost V 0 bases and J 11 bases, with 20 bases left between them. Germline loops: CDR1 SGDLS, CDR2 YYNGEE. The CDR3 is 15 amino acids. A sample-barcoded 5' primer and a J-beta primer mix were used in a second PCR of roughly 7 to 11 cycles. TCRdb itself ran the 5' RACE reads through MiXCR, one entry per CDR3 protein. Among 1.5 million to 2 million distinct CDR3 sequences, 28% were seen once, and the ten largest hold about 7.7%. In the case of this clonotype: A much larger clone differs by one base, so this may be a read error.

The sequencing input was blood. This chain uses TRBV9 with TRBJ2-5, with D possibly matching TRBD1 (5 bases). The clonotype originates from a woman in her twenties or thirties in good health. CDR3 in amino acids: CASSVGGLGPNEQYF. In DNA form, the CDR3 reads TGTGCCAGCAGCGTAGGGGGCTTAGGTCCTAATGAGCAGTACTTC.